Each of the 22 T cell receptor beta chains below was sequenced from the same sample in a study of identical twins (dated by TCRdb to the mid-2010s). Receptor libraries were prepared by 5' RACE. Sequencing was carried out with an Illumina HiSeq 2000. TCRdb reworked the public reads: Q25 trimming with fastp, MiXCR clone assembly, productive beta chains retained. One record per CDR3 amino acid sequence lists the most common genes and DNA. In this sample the table shows roughly 350,000 distinct CDR3 sequences, roughly an eighth of which occur a single time. The ten most abundant clones make up approximately 7.9% of the sample. These same data were also listed under a study on yellow fever vaccine responses in identical twins.

The specimen sequenced was CD8+ T cells sorted from blood. These receptors were taken from a young woman in good health.

This clonotype appeared a few times. The DNA for the CDR3 is TGTGCCATCAGTGAAAGACAGGGGGTTCAATTCACAGATACGCAGTATTTT. Amino acids: CAISERQGVQFTDTQYF. The rearrangement joins TRBV10-3 to TRBJ2-3; 9 positions agree with TRBD1. Germline loops: CDR1 ENHRY, CDR2 SYGVKD. The CDR3 is made up of 17 amino acids. With 3 bases clipped from V and 2 bases from J, the junction kept 9 bases outside the gene matches.

This clonotype was counted many times. The chain combines TRBV10-2 with TRBJ2-1; the D is unclear. The CDR3 sequence is 12 residues long. Germline CDR1 and CDR2: WSHSY and SAAADI. V dropped 7 bases and J dropped 7 bases, with 11 bases sitting between them. CDR3: CASMSPLNEQFF. The CDR3, as DNA: TGCGCCAGCATGTCCCCCTTAAATGAGCAGTTCTTC.

The chain couples TRBV7-7 to TRBJ2-1, with D uncertain. V lost 2 bases and J lost 3, with 26 bases in between. The CDR3 runs 20 residues. Germline V lookup: CDR1 SSHAT, CDR2 FNYEAQ (reference sequence). The CDR3 reads CASSLNVYVILQQNYNEQFF. CDR3 DNA: TGTGCCAGCAGCTTAAATGTTTATGTCATTTTGCAGCAGAACTACAATGAGCAGTTCTTC.

CDR3: CASSGDHSTDTQYF. CDR3 bases: TGTGCCAGCAGTGGGGACCACTCCACAGATACGCAGTATTTT. This chain connects TRBV12-3 or TRBV12-4 to TRBJ2-3; either TRBD1 or TRBD2 may fit D (5 bases each). Trimming pared 5 bases from V and 2 bases from J, leaving 11 bases between. The CDR3 consists of 14 residues.

The chain is built from TRBV27 and TRBJ1-5; D possibly corresponds to TRBD1 (5 bases). Germline V CDR1 and CDR2: MNHEY, SMNVEV (reference sequence). Trimming removed 6 bases from V and 3 bases from J, with 15 bases in between. The CDR3 runs to 15 residues. The CDR3 DNA reads as TGTGCCAGCAGGGGTTTGAGGGGATACAATCAGCCCCAGCATTTT. Protein sequence: CASRGLRGYNQPQHF.

The V gene is TRBV27, the J gene TRBJ1-1, with TRBD1 as a possible D gene (5 bases). This CDR3 comprises 14 residues. Germline CDR1 reads MNHEY; CDR2 reads SMNVEV (reference sequence). With 6 bases removed from V and 0 bases from J, the gap between germline ends came to 11 bases. CDR3 in DNA: TGTGCCAGCAGCCGCCCGGGGCTGAACACTGAAGCTTTCTTT. Translated: CASSRPGLNTEAFF.

This clonotype was recorded at least ten times. V usage is TRBV12-3 or TRBV12-4 and J usage is TRBJ1-2, with no clear D. The CDR3 is made up of 12 amino acids. Between the trimmed V and J ends, which lost 3 bases and 3 bases, there was a span of 5 bases. CDR3 in amino acids: CASSLDDYGYTF. The CDR3 DNA is TGTGCCAGCAGTTTGGACGACTATGGCTACACCTTC.

A few counts support this clonotype. The chain carries TRBV24-1 and TRBJ2-1, with D tentatively TRBD1 (6 bases). The CDR3 length is 14 residues. The V end was cut by 3 bases, the J end by 8 bases, with 13 bases between. Germline CDR1 is KGHDR and CDR2 is SFDVKD. Here the CDR3 reads CATSDPYQGYEQFF. For the CDR3, the DNA is TGTGCCACCAGTGATCCCTACCAGGGGTATGAGCAGTTCTTC.

The gene calls are TRBV7-8 and TRBJ2-1; 10 bases match TRBD2. V was pared by 0 bases and J by 4 bases, with 6 bases of the junction left unmatched. Germline CDR1 and CDR2: SGHVS and FQNEAQ. This CDR3 spans 17 amino acids. For the CDR3, the DNA is TGTGCCAGCAGCTTAGCGGGAGCGGGAGGGCCTTACAATGAGCAGTTCTTC. This encodes CASSLAGAGGPYNEQFF.

The table lists this clonotype with many counts. The chain carries TRBV10-3 and TRBJ2-7, with 12 bases aligning to TRBD2. CDR3 length: 20 residues. Per germline, CDR1 ENHRY and CDR2 SYGVKD. The V gene end was trimmed by 3 bases and the J gene end by 0 bases; junction bases not matched to a gene: 15. The DNA of the CDR3 is TGTGCCATCAGTGACGGGTTAGGACTAGCGGGAAGTCTCGACTCCTACGAGCAGTACTTC. As protein: CAISDGLGLAGSLDSYEQYF.

This chain links TRBV3-1 with TRBJ2-3, with 9 bases identical to TRBD2. Germline CDR1 reads LGHDT; CDR2 reads YNNKEL (reference sequence). CDR3 length: 16 residues. The J segment lost 5 bases and the V segment lost 0 bases, leaving 6 bases of the junction unmatched. CDR3 region: CASSQDASGIGDTQYF. CDR3 DNA: TGTGCCAGCAGCCAAGATGCTAGCGGGATCGGAGATACGCAGTATTTT.

This clonotype was recorded many times. The chain links TRBV20-1 to TRBJ2-3; 11 positions match TRBD2. The CDR3 runs 16 residues. Trimming cost V 3 bases and J 5 bases; bases outside gene matches: 10. CDR1 and CDR2 (germline): DFQATT, SNEGSKA (reference sequence). CDR3 sequence: CSASPLVAGGQDTQYF. Written as DNA, the CDR3 is TGCAGTGCTAGCCCTCTGGTAGCGGGGGGGCAAGATACGCAGTATTTT.

In its sample, this clonotype was seen a few times. DNA for the CDR3: TGTGCCAGCAGCGTACGGACTAGCGGGGGGGCCTGGGATACGCAGTATTTT. Residues: CASSVRTSGGAWDTQYF. V gene TRBV13 combines with J gene TRBJ2-3, with 15 bases aligning to TRBD2. V gave up 5 bases and J gave up 6 bases; unmatched junction bases: 9. The CDR3 is 17 amino acids. CDR1 PRHDT and CDR2 FYEKMQ come from the germline V gene (reference sequence).

This clonotype was observed at least ten times. This chain connects TRBV12-3 or TRBV12-4 to TRBJ2-1, with D possibly TRBD2 on 5 matching bases. V shed 1 base and J shed 2 bases, with 6 bases lying between them. The CDR3 spans 14 residues. Here the CDR3 DNA reads TGTGCCAGCAGTTTAGGGACTGCCTACAATGAGCAGTTCTTC. It translates to CASSLGTAYNEQFF.

The rearrangement joins TRBV20-1 to TRBJ1-1; TRBD1 might be the D (5 bases). The CDR3 spans 15 residues. CDR1 and CDR2 (germline): DFQATT, SNEGSKA (reference sequence). Trimming took 6 bases from V and 2 from J, leaving 19 bases between them. CDR3 nucleotides: TGCAGTGCCTTCGAAGGGGCCCCGGTAAACACTGAAGCTTTCTTT. Encoded protein: CSAFEGAPVNTEAFF.

This clonotype came up many times. CDR3 in DNA: TGTGCCAGCAGCGGACCAGTGGGTGAAGCTTTCTTT. Its translation is CASSGPVGEAFF. This chain links TRBV5-6 with TRBJ1-1; D ambiguous. CDR1 and CDR2 (germline): SGHDT, YYEEEE. Trimming stripped 4 bases from V and 7 bases from J, with 11 bases between. The CDR3 length is 12 residues.

In this sample, this clonotype turned up a few times. The rearrangement joins TRBV27 to TRBJ2-3; a weak D match, TRBD2 (6 bases). Between the trimmed V and J ends, which lost 0 bases and 2 bases, there was a span of 9 bases. The germline V gene encodes CDR1 MNHEY and CDR2 SMNVEV (reference sequence). The CDR3 is 15 amino acids. In nucleotides, the CDR3 is TGTGCCAGCAGTTTATCCCGGGAGTCCACAGATACGCAGTATTTT. As protein: CASSLSRESTDTQYF.

The chain uses TRBV4-1 and TRBJ1-1; D is undetermined. CDR3 length: 14 residues. The germline V gene has CDR1 MGHRA and CDR2 YSYEKL. V lost 3 bases and J lost 0, with 8 bases in between. The CDR3 DNA reads as TGCGCCAGCAGCCATCTGGGGATGAACACTGAAGCTTTCTTT. Its translation: CASSHLGMNTEAFF.

This chain uses TRBV5-1 with TRBJ2-1, with no clear D. Germline V gene lookup returns CDR1 SGHRS and CDR2 YFSETQ. The V end was cut by 6 bases, the J end by 8 bases, with 12 bases between. The CDR3 consists of 12 residues. The CDR3 DNA follows: TGCGCCAGCAAGGTCGACAAGGATGAGCAGTTCTTC. Translation gives CASKVDKDEQFF.

V usage is TRBV3-1 and J usage is TRBJ2-1; the D is unclear. Germline CDR1 reads LGHDT; CDR2 reads YNNKEL (reference sequence). This CDR3 region has 12 residues. Trimming took 10 bases from V and 3 from J, leaving 10 bases between them. CDR3 in amino acids: CATQTDYNEQFF. CDR3 DNA sequence: TGTGCCACCCAAACAGACTACAATGAGCAGTTCTTC.

J is TRBJ1-2 and V is TRBV7-9, with TRBD1 matching 9 bases. CDR1 and CDR2 from the germline V gene are SEHNR and FQNEAQ (reference sequence). This CDR3 is built from 15 residues. Trimming at V came to 1 base and at J to 4 bases, leaving 4 bases not matched to a gene. The CDR3 region is CASSLVAGQGYGYTF. The CDR3 coding sequence is TGTGCCAGCAGCTTAGTTGCGGGACAGGGCTATGGCTACACCTTC.

This clonotype was picked up a small number of times. J is TRBJ2-3 and V is TRBV9; weak D call: TRBD2 (5 bases). This CDR3 spans 13 amino acids. V dropped 6 bases and J dropped 6 bases, with 14 bases sitting between them. The germline CDR1 and CDR2 sequences are SGDLS and YYNGEE. The CDR3 here is CASTPPRGDTQYF. The CDR3 coding sequence is TGTGCCAGCACGCCCCCCCGCGGGGATACGCAGTATTTT.